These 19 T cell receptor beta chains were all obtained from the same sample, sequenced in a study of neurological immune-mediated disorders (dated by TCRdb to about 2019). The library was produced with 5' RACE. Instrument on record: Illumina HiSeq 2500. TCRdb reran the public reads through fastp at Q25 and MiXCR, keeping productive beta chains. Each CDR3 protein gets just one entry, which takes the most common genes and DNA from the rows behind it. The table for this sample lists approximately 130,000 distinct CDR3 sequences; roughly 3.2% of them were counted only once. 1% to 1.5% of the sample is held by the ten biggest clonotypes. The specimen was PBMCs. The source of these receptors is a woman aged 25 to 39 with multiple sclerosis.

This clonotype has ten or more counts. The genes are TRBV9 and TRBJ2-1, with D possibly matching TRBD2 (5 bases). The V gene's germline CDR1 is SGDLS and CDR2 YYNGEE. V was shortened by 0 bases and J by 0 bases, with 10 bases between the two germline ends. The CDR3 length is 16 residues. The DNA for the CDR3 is TGTGCCAGCAGCGTAGCGGCTGGGAGCTCCTACAATGAGCAGTTCTTC. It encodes CASSVAAGSSYNEQFF.

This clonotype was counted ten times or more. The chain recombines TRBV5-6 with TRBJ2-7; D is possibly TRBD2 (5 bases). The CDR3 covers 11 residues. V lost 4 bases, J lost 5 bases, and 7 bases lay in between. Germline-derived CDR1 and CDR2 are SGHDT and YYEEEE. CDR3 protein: CASSRGNEQYF. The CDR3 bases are TGTGCCAGCAGCAGAGGGAACGAGCAGTACTTC.

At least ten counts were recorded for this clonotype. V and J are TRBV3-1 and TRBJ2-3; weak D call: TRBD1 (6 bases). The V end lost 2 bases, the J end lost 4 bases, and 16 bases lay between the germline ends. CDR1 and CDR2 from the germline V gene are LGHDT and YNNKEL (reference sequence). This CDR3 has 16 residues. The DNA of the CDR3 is TGTGCCAGCAGCCAATGGTGGAACAGGGAGCCAGATACGCAGTATTTT. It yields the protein CASSQWWNREPDTQYF.

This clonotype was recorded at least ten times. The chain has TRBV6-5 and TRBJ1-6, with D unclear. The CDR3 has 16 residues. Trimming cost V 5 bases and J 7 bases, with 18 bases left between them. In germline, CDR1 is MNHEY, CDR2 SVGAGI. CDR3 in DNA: TGTGCCAGCAGTACAAGCGCCGAAATCTTCAATTCACCCCTCCACTTT. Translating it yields CASSTSAEIFNSPLHF.

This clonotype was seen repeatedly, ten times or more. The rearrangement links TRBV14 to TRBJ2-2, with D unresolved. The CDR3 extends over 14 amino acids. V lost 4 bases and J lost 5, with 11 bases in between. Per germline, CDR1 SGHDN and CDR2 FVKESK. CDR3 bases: TGTGCCAGCAGCCCAGCTGCCGGGACCGGGGAGCTGTTTTTT. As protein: CASSPAAGTGELFF.

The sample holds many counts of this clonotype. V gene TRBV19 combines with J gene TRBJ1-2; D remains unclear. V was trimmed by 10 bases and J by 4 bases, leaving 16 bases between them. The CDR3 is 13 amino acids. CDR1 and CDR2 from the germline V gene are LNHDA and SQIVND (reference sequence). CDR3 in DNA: TGTGCCACTAACGAAAGGGCAGGCTATGGCTACACCTTC. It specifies CATNERAGYGYTF.

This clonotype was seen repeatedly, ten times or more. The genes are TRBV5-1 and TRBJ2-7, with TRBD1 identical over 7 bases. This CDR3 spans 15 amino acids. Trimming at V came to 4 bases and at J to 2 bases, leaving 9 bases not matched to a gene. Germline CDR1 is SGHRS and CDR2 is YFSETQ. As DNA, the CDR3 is TGCGCCAGCAGCCTAGAGACAGGGTTCACCTACGAGCAGTACTTC. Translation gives CASSLETGFTYEQYF.

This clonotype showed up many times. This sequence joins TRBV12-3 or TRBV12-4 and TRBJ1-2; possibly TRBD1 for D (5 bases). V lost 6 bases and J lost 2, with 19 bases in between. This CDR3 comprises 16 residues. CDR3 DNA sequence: TGTGCCAGCAGCTCTGCCTTGGGGCACCAAAACTATGGCTACACCTTC. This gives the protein CASSSALGHQNYGYTF.

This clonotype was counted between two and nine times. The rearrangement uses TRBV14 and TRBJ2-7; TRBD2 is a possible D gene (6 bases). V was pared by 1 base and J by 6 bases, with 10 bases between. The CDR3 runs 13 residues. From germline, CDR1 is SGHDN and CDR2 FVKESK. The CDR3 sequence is CASSQVWRGEQYF. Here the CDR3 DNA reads TGTGCCAGCAGCCAAGTTTGGCGGGGCGAGCAGTACTTC.

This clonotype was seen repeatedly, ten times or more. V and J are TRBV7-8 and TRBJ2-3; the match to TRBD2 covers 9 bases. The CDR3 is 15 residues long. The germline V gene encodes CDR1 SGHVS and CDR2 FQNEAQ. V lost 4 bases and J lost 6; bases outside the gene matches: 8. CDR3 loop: CASSWRGGGADTQYF. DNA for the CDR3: TGTGCCAGCAGCTGGCGGGGCGGGGGGGCGGATACGCAGTATTTT.

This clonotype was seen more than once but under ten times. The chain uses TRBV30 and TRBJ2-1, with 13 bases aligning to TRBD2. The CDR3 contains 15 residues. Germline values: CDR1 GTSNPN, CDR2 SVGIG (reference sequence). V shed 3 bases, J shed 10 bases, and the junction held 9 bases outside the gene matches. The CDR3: CAWSPGLAGLREQFF. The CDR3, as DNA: TGTGCCTGGAGCCCGGGACTAGCGGGACTACGAGAGCAGTTCTTC. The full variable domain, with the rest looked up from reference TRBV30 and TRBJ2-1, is SQTIHQWPATLVQPVGSPLSLECTVEGTSNPNLYWYRQAAGRGLQLLFYSVGIGQISSEVPQNLSASRPQDRQFILSSKKLLLSDSGFYLCAWSPGLAGLREQFFGPGTRLTVL.

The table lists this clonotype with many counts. CDR3 DNA: TGCAGTGCTAGAGATTCGTTAGGACAAGAGACCCAGTACTTC. Translating it yields CSARDSLGQETQYF. The rearrangement uses TRBV20-1 and TRBJ2-5; D unclear. In germline, CDR1 is DFQATT, CDR2 SNEGSKA (reference sequence). The CDR3 runs 14 residues. The V and J ends lost 0 bases and 2 bases respectively, with 10 bases between them.

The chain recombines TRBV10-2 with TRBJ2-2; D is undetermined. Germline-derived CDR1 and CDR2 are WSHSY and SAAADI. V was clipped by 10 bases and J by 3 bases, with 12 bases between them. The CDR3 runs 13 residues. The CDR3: CAIKFRDTGELFF. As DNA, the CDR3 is TGCGCCATTAAGTTCCGGGACACCGGGGAGCTGTTTTTT.

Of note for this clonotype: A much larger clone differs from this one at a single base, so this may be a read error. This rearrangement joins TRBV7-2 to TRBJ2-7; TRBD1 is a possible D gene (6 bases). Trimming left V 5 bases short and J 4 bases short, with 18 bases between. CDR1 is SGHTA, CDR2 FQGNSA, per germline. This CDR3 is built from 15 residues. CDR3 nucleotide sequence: TGTGCCAGCAGCACCAAAGACAGGTTGGGATACGAGCAGTACTTC. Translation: CASSTKDRLGYEQYF.

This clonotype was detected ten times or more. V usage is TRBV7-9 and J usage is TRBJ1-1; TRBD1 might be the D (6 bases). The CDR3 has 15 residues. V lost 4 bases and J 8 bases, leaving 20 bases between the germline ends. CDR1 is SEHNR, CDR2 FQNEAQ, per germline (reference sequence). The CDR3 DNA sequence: TGTGCCAGCAGCTGGGGCGGGGGGCGAATAGCAGAAGCTTTCTTT. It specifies CASSWGGGRIAEAFF.

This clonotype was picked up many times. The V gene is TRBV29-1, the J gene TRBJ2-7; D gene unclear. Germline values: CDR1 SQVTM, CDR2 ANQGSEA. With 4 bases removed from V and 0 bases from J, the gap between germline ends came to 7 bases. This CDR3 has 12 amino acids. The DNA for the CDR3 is TGCAGCGTTGGATCCAGCTCCTACGAGCAGTACTTC. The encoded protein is CSVGSSSYEQYF.

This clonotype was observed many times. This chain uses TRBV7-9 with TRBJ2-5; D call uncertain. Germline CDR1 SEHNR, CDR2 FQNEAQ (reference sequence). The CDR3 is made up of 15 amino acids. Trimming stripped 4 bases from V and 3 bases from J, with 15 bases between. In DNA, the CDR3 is TGTGCCAGCAGCTCGTCCGTCCAGGTGGAAGAGACCCAGTACTTC. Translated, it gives CASSSSVQVEETQYF.

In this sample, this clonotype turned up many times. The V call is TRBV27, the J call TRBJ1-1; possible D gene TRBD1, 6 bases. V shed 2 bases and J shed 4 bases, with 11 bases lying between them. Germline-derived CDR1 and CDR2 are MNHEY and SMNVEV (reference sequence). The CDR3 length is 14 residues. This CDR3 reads CASSLGGGPTEAFF. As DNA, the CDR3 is TGTGCCAGCAGTTTAGGAGGGGGGCCCACTGAAGCTTTCTTT.

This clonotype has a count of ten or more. The DNA of the CDR3 is TGCAGTGCCCCGCAAGGTTCAGGGGGGCATCTGGAAGCTTTCTTT. It specifies CSAPQGSGGHLEAFF. This rearrangement joins TRBV20-1 to TRBJ1-1; 7 bases are a match to TRBD1. The CDR3 is 15 amino acids. Germline V lookup: CDR1 DFQATT, CDR2 SNEGSKA (reference sequence). V shed 6 bases and J 8 bases; nucleotides not matched to a gene: 18.